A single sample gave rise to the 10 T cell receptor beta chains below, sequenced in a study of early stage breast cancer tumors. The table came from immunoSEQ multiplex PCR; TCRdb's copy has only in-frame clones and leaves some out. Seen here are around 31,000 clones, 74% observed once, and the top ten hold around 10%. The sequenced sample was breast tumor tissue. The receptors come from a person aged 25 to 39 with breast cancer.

The CDR3 region has the DNA TGTGCCAGCAGCCCGCAGGGTAACTCCTACAATGAGCAGTTCTTC. Protein product: CASSPQGNSYNEQFF. This chain uses TRBV4-2 with TRBJ2-1; tentatively, D is TRBD1 (5 bases). This CDR3 has 15 amino acids. Germline V lookup: CDR1 LGHNA, CDR2 YNFKEQ. Trimming took off 4 bases at V and 0 bases at J, with 10 bases between the two ends.

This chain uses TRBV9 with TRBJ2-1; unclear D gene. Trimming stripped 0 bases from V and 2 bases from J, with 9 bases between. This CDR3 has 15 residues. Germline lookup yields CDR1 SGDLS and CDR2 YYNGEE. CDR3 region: CASSVALPPYNEQFF. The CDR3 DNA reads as TGTGCCAGCAGCGTAGCCCTCCCCCCCTACAATGAGCAGTTCTTC.

The chain's CDR3 is CASSESKGYGYTF. In DNA, the CDR3 is TGCGCCAGCAGTGAGTCTAAAGGTTATGGCTACACCTTC. J is TRBJ1-2 and V is TRBV10-1; unclear D gene. The CDR3 contains 13 residues. V dropped 0 bases and J dropped 5 bases, with 7 bases sitting between them. Germline loops: CDR1 WNHNN, CDR2 SYGVQD (reference sequence).

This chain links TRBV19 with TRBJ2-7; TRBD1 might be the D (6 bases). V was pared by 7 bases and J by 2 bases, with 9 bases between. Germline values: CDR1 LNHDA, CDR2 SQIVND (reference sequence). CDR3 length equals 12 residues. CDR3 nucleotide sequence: TGTGCCAGTACGGACAGTACCTACGAGCAGTACTTC. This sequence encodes CASTDSTYEQYF.

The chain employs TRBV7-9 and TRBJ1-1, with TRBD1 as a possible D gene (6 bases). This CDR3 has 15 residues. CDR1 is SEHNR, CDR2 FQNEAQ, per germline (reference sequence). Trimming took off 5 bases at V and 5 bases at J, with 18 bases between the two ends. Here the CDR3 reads CASSLNGGGGTEAFF. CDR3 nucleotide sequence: TGTGCCAGCAGCCTAAACGGTGGGGGCGGGACTGAAGCTTTCTTT.

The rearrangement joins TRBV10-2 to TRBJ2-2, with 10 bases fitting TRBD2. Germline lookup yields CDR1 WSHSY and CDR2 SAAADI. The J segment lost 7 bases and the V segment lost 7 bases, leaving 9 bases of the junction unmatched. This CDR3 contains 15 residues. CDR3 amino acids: CASKASGRSDGELFF. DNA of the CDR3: TGCGCCAGCAAGGCTAGCGGGAGAAGTGACGGGGAGCTGTTTTTT.

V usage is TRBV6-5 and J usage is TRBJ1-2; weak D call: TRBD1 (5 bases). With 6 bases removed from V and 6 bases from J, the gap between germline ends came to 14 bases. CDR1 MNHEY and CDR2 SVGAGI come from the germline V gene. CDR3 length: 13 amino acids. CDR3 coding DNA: TGTGCCAGCAGACTCCGGGGGGGGAATGGCTACACCTTC. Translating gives CASRLRGGNGYTF.

The CDR3 DNA is TGTGCCAGCAGTGGGGCAGGGGAGGTCCAGCCCCAGCATTTT. The encoded protein is CASSGAGEVQPQHF. This chain links TRBV25-1 with TRBJ1-5; maybe TRBD1 (6 bases). This CDR3 has 14 amino acids. V lost 4 bases, J lost 7 bases, and 14 bases lay in between. CDR1 and CDR2 from the germline V gene are MGHDK and SYGVNS. The full variable domain, rest sourced from reference TRBV25-1 and TRBJ1-5, is EADIYQTPRYLVIGTGKKITLECSQTMGHDKMYWYQQDPGMELHLIHYSYGVNSTEKGDLSSESTVSRIRTEHFPLTLESARPSHTSQYLCASSGAGEVQPQHFGDGTRLSIL.

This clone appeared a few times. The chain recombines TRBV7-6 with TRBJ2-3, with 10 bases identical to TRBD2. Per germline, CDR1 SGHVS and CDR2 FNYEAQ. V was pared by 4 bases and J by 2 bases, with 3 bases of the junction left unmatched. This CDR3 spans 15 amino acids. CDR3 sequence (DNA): TGTGCCAGCAGCTGGACTAGCGGACACACAGATACGCAGTATTTT. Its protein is CASSWTSGHTDTQYF.

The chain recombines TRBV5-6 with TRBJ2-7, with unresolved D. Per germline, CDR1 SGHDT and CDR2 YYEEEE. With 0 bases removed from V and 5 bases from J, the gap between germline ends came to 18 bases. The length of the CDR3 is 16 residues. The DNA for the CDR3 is TGTGCCAGCAGCTTGGAGGTGGCCTATTCACGACACGAGCAGTACTTC. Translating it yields CASSLEVAYSRHEQYF.